These T cell receptor beta chains were read from a single sample in a study of CD8+ T cells in alopecia areata. TCRdb's table, derived via immunoSEQ multiplex PCR, lists solely in-frame clones and lacks some. The sample lists just over 150,000 clones, 55% to 75% occurring once. The source material was CD4+ T cells sorted from blood, sampled at week 4, from a patient treated with tofacitinib. The source is a human donor with alopecia areata. Both conserved end residues are part of each CDR3. D genes are given only for firm matches. The size entry is marked missing in some rows and otherwise reads once, few, many or a size class.

>TRBD1|TRBV13|TRBJ2-2|NA
TGTGCCAGCATCGAACAGGGGCCGGGGACCGGGGAGCTGTTTTTT
CASIEQGPGTGELFF
>NA|TRBV30|TRBJ1-6|NA
TGTGCCTGGAGTGCGCGGAATTCACCCCTCCACTTT
CAWSARNSPLHF
>NA|TRBV30|TRBJ2-5|NA
TGTGCCTGGATACGTCAGGGACAAGAGACCCAGTACTTC
CAWIRQGQETQYF
>NA|TRBV7-2|TRBJ1-1|NA
TGTGCCAGCAGCTTTGAGGCCCCCTGGGGCACTGAAGCTTTCTTT
CASSFEAPWGTEAFF
>NA|TRBV27|TRBJ2-6|NA
TGTGCCAGCAGTATCCTCGGAGCCTCTGGGGCCAACGTCCTGACTTTC
CASSILGASGANVLTF
>NA|TRBV25-1|TRBJ1-1|NA
TGTGCCAGCAGTGAATATCGGGGGGCGGAGGAAGCTTTCTTT
CASSEYRGAEEAFF
>NA|TRBV29-1|TRBJ2-3|few
TGCAGCGTTGATGTCATAGATACGCAGTATTTT
CSVDVIDTQYF
>NA|TRBV6-6|TRBJ1-1|NA
TGTGCCAGCAGTTACCCGGGGCACGAGAACACTGAAGCTTTCTTT
CASSYPGHENTEAFF
>NA|TRBV5-1|TRBJ2-7|NA
TGCGCCAGCCAAAGAAGGCCGGAATCCTACGAGCAGTACTTC
CASQRRPESYEQYF
>NA|TRBV4-3|TRBJ2-6|NA
TGCGCCAGCAGCCTAAATCCTTCTGGGGCCAACGTCCTGACTTTC
CASSLNPSGANVLTF
>NA|TRBV29-1|TRBJ1-4|NA
TGCAGCGTAGCGGGGGGCAAGGATGAAAAACTGTTTTTT
CSVAGGKDEKLFF
>NA|TRBV7-2|TRBJ2-7|few
TGTGCCAGCAGCTTAAGGCCCGAATACGAGCAGTACTTC
CASSLRPEYEQYF
>TRBD1|TRBV5-1|TRBJ1-5|few
TGCGCCAGCAGCTTGGCGCCGGGACAGGGCGATCCCCAGCATTTT
CASSLAPGQGDPQHF
>NA|TRBV5-1|TRBJ1-2|NA
TGCGCCAGCAGCTTGGGCGAGAACTATGGCTACACCTTC
CASSLGENYGYTF
>TRBD1|TRBV27|TRBJ1-5|few
TGTGCCAGCAGTCCCCGGGACAGTAGCAATCAGCCCCAGCATTTT
CASSPRDSSNQPQHF
>NA|TRBV21-1|TRBJ1-2|few
TGTGCCAGCAGCAAAAATCGGGTCCGTCGGAGCTACACCTTC
CASSKNRVRRSYTF
>NA|TRBV25-1|TRBJ1-2|NA
TGTGCCAGCAGAACAGGGAGCCATGGCTACACCTTC
CASRTGSHGYTF
>NA|TRBV29-1|TRBJ2-1|NA
TGCAGCGTTGAAACAGGGTATGAGCAGTTCTTC
CSVETGYEQFF
>TRBD2|TRBV6-5|TRBJ2-3|NA
TGTGCCAGCAGTCTTAGCGGGGAGCACACAGATACGCAGTATTTT
CASSLSGEHTDTQYF
>NA|TRBV7-2|TRBJ1-5|few
TGTGCCAGCAGCTTAATAGACAATCAGCCCCAGCATTTT
CASSLIDNQPQHF
>NA|TRBV19|TRBJ2-5|NA
TGTGCCAGTAGTATAGCGACAGGAACCAATCAAGAGACCCAGTACTTC
CASSIATGTNQETQYF
>NA|TRBV2|TRBJ2-2|NA
TGTGCCAGCAGTGAATTGCTGGGGAACACCGGGGAGCTGTTTTTT
CASSELLGNTGELFF
>NA|TRBV29-1|TRBJ2-5|NA
TGCAGCGTCCCTAGTGGAGAGACCCAGTACTTC
CSVPSGETQYF
>NA|TRBV30|TRBJ2-6|NA
TGTGCCTGGGAGAAATCTGGGGCCAACGTCCTGACTTTC
CAWEKSGANVLTF
>NA|TRBV30|TRBJ1-3|few
TGTGCCTGGACCGGGGCCTTCTATGGAAACACCATATATTTT
CAWTGAFYGNTIYF
>NA|TRBV27|TRBJ2-6|NA
TGTGCCAGCAGCTTACTTCGAGCTGGGGCCAACGTCCTGACTTTC
CASSLLRAGANVLTF
>NA|TRBV6-1|TRBJ2-2|NA
TGTGCCAGCAGTGAACATCCGGGGCAGCAACTAGTCCCGAACACCGGGGAGCTGTTTTTT
CASSEHPGQQLVPNTGELFF
>TRBD1|TRBV6-6|TRBJ2-2|NA
TGTGCCAGCAGTCAGCTGGGACAGCGAAACACCGGGGAGCTGTTTTTT
CASSQLGQRNTGELFF
>NA|TRBV29-1|TRBJ2-2|few
TGCAGCGTTCTATTAACGGGACCCCCAATCGGGGAGCTGTTTTTT
CSVLLTGPPIGELFF
>TRBD2|TRBV15|TRBJ2-7|NA
TGTGCCACCAGCATTGGGACTACTAGCTCCTACGAGCAGTACTTC
CATSIGTTSSYEQYF
>TRBD2|TRBV5-1|TRBJ2-7|NA
TGCGCCAGCAGCTTGGTTGCGGGGGGCTCCTACGAGCAGTACTTC
CASSLVAGGSYEQYF
>NA|TRBV10-3|TRBJ2-5|NA
TGTGCCATCAGGGGAGCGAGTGGGGAGACCCAGTACTTC
CAIRGASGETQYF
>TRBD1|TRBV30|TRBJ1-5|NA
TGTGCCTGGGACAGGGTGAAAGGACAGCCCCAGCATTTT
CAWDRVKGQPQHF
>TRBD1|TRBV27|TRBJ1-1|few
TGTGCCAGCAATCACAGGGGGCAGGGCACTGAAGCTTTCTTT
CASNHRGQGTEAFF
>TRBD2|TRBV6-6|TRBJ2-1|few
TGTGCCAGCAGTTACGCGGGGGGGTACAATGAGCAGTTCTTC
CASSYAGGYNEQFF
>TRBD2|TRBV6-5|TRBJ2-7|NA
TGTGCCAGCAGTTACACCCAACTAGCGGGGGAATACGAGCAGTACTTC
CASSYTQLAGEYEQYF
>NA|TRBV30|TRBJ1-5|NA
TGTGCCTGGAGTGGAACAGTGAATCAGCCCCAGCATTTT
CAWSGTVNQPQHF
>NA|TRBV7-2|TRBJ2-3|medium-sized
TGTGCCAGCAGCCCACTCCGTACAGATACGCAGTATTTT
CASSPLRTDTQYF
>NA|TRBV13|TRBJ1-5|NA
TGTGCCAGCAGCTTAGGGAATCAGCCCCAGCATTTT
CASSLGNQPQHF
>NA|TRBV30|TRBJ1-5|NA
TGTGCCTGGAGTAGGCAGGGAGGCAATCAGCCCCAGCATTTT
CAWSRQGGNQPQHF
>TRBD1|TRBV29-1|TRBJ2-1|NA
TGCAGCCTTACAGGGGGTTTCTACAATGAGCAGTTCTTC
CSLTGGFYNEQFF
>NA|TRBV30|TRBJ1-1|NA
TGTGCCCTGGGACACCGGTCCACTGAAGCTTTCTTT
CALGHRSTEAFF
>NA|TRBV20-1|TRBJ2-1|NA
TGCAGTGCTACTGGAAATGAGCAGTTCTTC
CSATGNEQFF
>NA|TRBV6-1|TRBJ2-7|NA
TGTGCCAGCAGTGAAGATCGAGGACATTCTGACGAGCAGTACTTC
CASSEDRGHSDEQYF
>NA|TRBV9|TRBJ2-2|NA
TGTGCCAGCAGCGTAGGGGCGGGGCAAAACACCGGGGAGCTGTTTTTT
CASSVGAGQNTGELFF
>NA|TRBV29-1|TRBJ1-4|NA
TGCAGCGCTACGAGGGTGACGGGTGAAAAACTGTTTTTT
CSATRVTGEKLFF
>NA|TRBV19|TRBJ1-5|NA
TGTGCCAGTAGGACAGATAGCAATCAGCCCCAGCATTTT
CASRTDSNQPQHF
>TRBD1|TRBV27|TRBJ1-4|once
TGTGCCAGTCGAGGGGGCGCGGTTGAAAAACTGTTTTTT
CASRGGAVEKLFF
>NA|TRBV29-1|TRBJ2-3|few
TGCAGCGTTTGGATGGATACGCAGTATTTT
CSVWMDTQYF
>NA|TRBV30|TRBJ1-1|NA
TGTGCCTGGATAGAGGAATTGGGCACTGAAGCTTTCTTT
CAWIEELGTEAFF
>TRBD1|TRBV30|TRBJ1-2|NA
TGTGCCTGGAACTCCGGGACAGGATATGGCTACACCTTC
CAWNSGTGYGYTF